Listed below are T cell receptor beta chains from one sample, sequenced in a study of cytomegalovirus exposure and HLA in healthy donors. The protocol was immunoSEQ multiplex PCR, while the TCRdb copy is restricted to in-frame clones and leaves out a portion. Of under 200,000 clones listed, approximately 88% are singletons. The sequencing sample was made of PBMCs. These receptor sequences come from a boy younger than 10 in good health and CMV-seronegative. The CDR3 runs from the conserved cysteine through the conserved F or W. The D gene is left open where the match is weak. Rows may omit the clone size; those that give it use once, few, many or a size class.

j_call	d_call	v_call	clone_size	cdr3_aa	cdr3_nt
TRBJ1-5	NA	TRBV10-2	NA	CASSESPRGQPQHF	TGCGCCAGCAGTGAGTCCCCCCGGGGTCAGCCCCAGCATTTT
TRBJ2-5	NA	TRBV28	NA	CASSRAGHSRETQYF	TGTGCCAGCAGTCGGGCCGGACATTCCCGGGAGACCCAGTACTTC
TRBJ2-7	TRBD1	TRBV18	NA	CASSLEGQGAGEQYF	TGTGCCAGCTCCCTCGAAGGACAGGGGGCAGGAGAGCAGTACTTC
TRBJ2-7	NA	TRBV6-5	NA	CASSYSVASYEQYF	TGTGCCAGCAGTTACTCGGTGGCTAGCTACGAGCAGTACTTC
TRBJ2-2	TRBD1	TRBV5-4	NA	CASSPGGYTGELFF	TGTGCCAGCAGCCCAGGGGGATACACCGGGGAGCTGTTTTTT
TRBJ2-7	TRBD1	TRBV7-9	NA	CASSPPSGTGAYEQYF	TGTGCCAGCAGCCCCCCGTCCGGGACAGGGGCCTACGAGCAGTACTTC
TRBJ2-7	TRBD2	TRBV4-1	once	CASSVTSGRAYEQYF	TGCGCCAGCAGTGTTACTAGCGGGAGGGCCTACGAGCAGTACTTC
TRBJ1-2	TRBD1	TRBV6-1	NA	CASTARTGNGYTF	TGTGCCAGCACTGCTCGGACAGGGAATGGCTACACCTTC
TRBJ1-4	NA	TRBV2	NA	CASSGAKANEKLFF	TGTGCCAGCAGTGGGGCCAAGGCGAATGAAAAACTGTTTTTT
TRBJ1-2	NA	TRBV5-1	NA	CASSLMMGSGYTF	TGCGCCAGCAGCTTGATGATGGGGAGTGGCTACACCTTC
TRBJ2-2	TRBD1	TRBV5-1	few	CASSLDTGVNTGELFF	TGCGCCAGCAGCTTGGATACAGGGGTGAACACCGGGGAGCTGTTTTTT
TRBJ2-7	NA	TRBV5-1	NA	CASSSRVPYEQYF	TGCGCCAGCAGCTCCCGGGTTCCCTACGAGCAGTACTTC
TRBJ2-3	TRBD1	TRBV5-1	NA	CASSWGDRDYGTDTQYF	TGCGCCAGCAGCTGGGGGGACAGGGATTATGGCACAGATACGCAGTATTTT
TRBJ1-1	NA	TRBV29-1	NA	CSVHTGHLNTEAFF	TGCAGCGTTCATACCGGACATTTGAACACTGAAGCTTTCTTT
TRBJ2-1	TRBD2	TRBV7-9	NA	CASSLLGSGGPYNEQFF	TGTGCCAGCAGCTTGTTGGGTAGCGGGGGCCCCTACAATGAGCAGTTCTTC
TRBJ2-3	NA	TRBV5-6	NA	CASSLIARTDTQYF	TGTGCCAGCAGCCTCATAGCGAGGACAGATACGCAGTATTTT
TRBJ2-3	TRBD2	TRBV4-1	NA	CASSARATSLSTDTQYF	TGCGCCAGCAGCGCCCGAGCGACTAGCTTGAGCACAGATACGCAGTATTTT
TRBJ1-1	TRBD1	TRBV28	NA	CASSLGAGGEDTEAFF	TGTGCCAGCAGTTTGGGGGCAGGGGGCGAGGACACTGAAGCTTTCTTT